This T cell receptor (beta chain) was documented in a study of shared clonotypes between healthy human individuals. CD45RO negativity and positive selection for CCR7 defined naive CD8 cells, a population that excluded terminally differentiated effector memory CD45RA+ cells. TCRdb's copy holds only in-frame clones and misses some; the assay was immunoSEQ multiplex PCR. Of some 2.1 million clones in the sample, 85% to 95% were seen once. The origin of this receptor is a young man in good health. Sequences were obtained from naive CD8+ T cells sorted from blood.

The CDR3, as DNA: TGTGCCAGCAGCCCCTTGCTACAAGAGACCCAGTACTTC. Translating gives CASSPLLQETQYF. The rearrangement joins TRBV7-9 to TRBJ2-5; the D is unclear. Trimming left V 5 bases short and J 2 bases short, with 9 bases between. Germline values: CDR1 SEHNR, CDR2 FQNEAQ (reference sequence). This CDR3 comprises 13 residues.